This T cell receptor beta chain is drawn from a study of blood T cell repertoires in COVID-19. Sequencing was performed with immunoSEQ multiplex PCR; in TCRdb, only in-frame clones are kept and a portion is missing. The sample includes 210,000 or so clones, approximately 83% seen only once; the top ten take about 4.8%. Germline V gives CDR1 SGHTA, CDR2 FQGTGA. With 2 bases removed from V and 4 bases from J, the gap between germline ends came to 8 bases. The CDR3 extends over 13 amino acids. The chain carries TRBV7-3 and TRBJ2-5, with D unresolved. Sequenced material: PBMCs or T cells enriched from blood (not recorded which). This receptor was identified in a woman aged 45-65 years who had been exposed to COVID-19. The CDR3, as DNA: TGTGCCAGCAGCTTAGGCCCCCCAGAGACCCAGTACTTC. It specifies CASSLGPPETQYF.